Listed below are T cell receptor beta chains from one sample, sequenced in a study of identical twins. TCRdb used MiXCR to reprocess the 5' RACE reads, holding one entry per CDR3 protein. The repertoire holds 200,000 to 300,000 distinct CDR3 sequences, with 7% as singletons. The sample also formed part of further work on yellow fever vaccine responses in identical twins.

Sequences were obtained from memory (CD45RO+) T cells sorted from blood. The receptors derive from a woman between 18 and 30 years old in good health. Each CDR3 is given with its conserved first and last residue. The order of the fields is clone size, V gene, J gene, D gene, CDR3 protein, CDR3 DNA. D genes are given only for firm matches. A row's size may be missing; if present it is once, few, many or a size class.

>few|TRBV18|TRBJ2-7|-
CASSPPIRGHEQYF
TGTGCCAGCTCACCACCCATCAGGGGCCACGAGCAGTACTTC
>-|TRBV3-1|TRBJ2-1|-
CASSQVGLEQFF
TGTGCCAGCAGCCAAGTAGGACTTGAGCAGTTCTTC
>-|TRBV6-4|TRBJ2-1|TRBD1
CASSHDRVGTSGTYNEQFF
TGTGCCAGCAGTCACGACAGGGTAGGCACTTCTGGAACCTACAATGAGCAGTTCTTC
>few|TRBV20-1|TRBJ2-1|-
CSASQNYNEQFF
TGCAGTGCTTCACAGAACTACAATGAGCAGTTCTTC
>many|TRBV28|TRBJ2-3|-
CASSLWQIPDTQYF
TGTGCCAGCAGTTTATGGCAAATACCAGATACGCAGTATTTT
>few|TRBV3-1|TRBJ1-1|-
CASSQSGTEAFF
TGTGCCAGCAGCCAATCCGGGACTGAAGCTTTCTTT
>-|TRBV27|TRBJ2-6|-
CASRQTSGANVLTF
TGTGCCAGCAGGCAGACCTCTGGGGCCAACGTCCTGACTTTC
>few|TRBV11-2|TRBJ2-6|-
CASSLRGHGVGGANVLTF
TGTGCCAGCAGCTTACGGGGACATGGAGTCGGTGGGGCCAACGTCCTGACTTTC
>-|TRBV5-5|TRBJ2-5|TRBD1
CASSSGHRGNQETQYF
TGTGCCAGCAGCTCGGGGCACAGGGGAAACCAAGAGACCCAGTACTTC
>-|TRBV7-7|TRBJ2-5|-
CASSLGPGGAGQETQYF
TGTGCCAGCAGCCTGGGCCCCGGGGGCGCGGGGCAAGAGACCCAGTACTTC
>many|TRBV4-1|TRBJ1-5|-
CASSQVGRGARNQPQHF
TGCGCCAGCAGCCAAGTGGGTCGGGGGGCGAGGAATCAGCCCCAGCATTTT
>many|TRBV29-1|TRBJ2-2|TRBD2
CSVGSSGTSNTGELFF
TGCAGCGTTGGGAGTAGCGGGACCTCGAACACCGGGGAGCTGTTTTTT
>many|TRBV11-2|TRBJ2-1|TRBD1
CASKQRGLTYNEQFF
TGTGCCAGCAAGCAGAGGGGGCTGACCTACAATGAGCAGTTCTTC
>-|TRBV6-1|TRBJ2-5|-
CASSEYHGQGGQETQYF
TGTGCCAGCAGTGAATATCACGGACAGGGAGGGCAAGAGACCCAGTACTTC
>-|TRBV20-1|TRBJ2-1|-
CSARYIAPSAEQFF
TGCAGTGCTAGGTATATAGCGCCTTCAGCTGAGCAGTTCTTC
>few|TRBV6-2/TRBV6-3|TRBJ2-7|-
CASFNAGESYEQYF
TGTGCCAGCTTCAACGCGGGTGAGTCCTACGAGCAGTACTTC
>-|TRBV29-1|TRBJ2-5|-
CSVAGNRETQYF
TGCAGCGTTGCCGGGAACAGAGAGACCCAGTACTTC
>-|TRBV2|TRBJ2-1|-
CTFSSRRGASSYNEQFF
TGTACCTTCAGCTCGCGGCGCGGAGCGAGCTCCTACAATGAGCAGTTCTTC
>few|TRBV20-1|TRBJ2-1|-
CSARDSGGSYNEQFF
TGCAGTGCTAGAGATTCTGGAGGCTCCTACAATGAGCAGTTCTTC
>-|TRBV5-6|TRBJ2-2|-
CASSYQNTGGELFF
TGTGCCAGCAGCTATCAGAATACAGGCGGGGAGCTGTTTTTT
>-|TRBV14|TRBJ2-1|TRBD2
CASSPGTSGSREFF
TGTGCCAGCAGCCCCGGGACTAGCGGGAGTCGGGAGTTCTTC
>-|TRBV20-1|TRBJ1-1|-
CSGLGDRNEAFF
TGCAGTGGGCTCGGGGACCGAAATGAAGCTTTCTTT
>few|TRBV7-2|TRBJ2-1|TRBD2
CASSLVGGGPGNEQFF
TGTGCCAGCAGTTTAGTTGGGGGAGGGCCGGGGAATGAGCAGTTCTTC
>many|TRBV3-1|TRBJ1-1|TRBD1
CASRQGASNTEAFF
TGTGCCAGCAGGCAGGGGGCGTCGAACACTGAAGCTTTCTTT
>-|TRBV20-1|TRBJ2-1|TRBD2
CSAEGTSYEQFF
TGCAGTGCTGAAGGGACTAGTTATGAGCAGTTCTTC
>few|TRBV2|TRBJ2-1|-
CASSDSVILSSSSFF
-
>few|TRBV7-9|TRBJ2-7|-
CASRLGNYEQYF
TGTGCCAGCCGACTAGGGAACTACGAGCAGTACTTC
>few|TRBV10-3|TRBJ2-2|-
CAISERQGGTGELFF
TGTGCCATCAGTGAACGGCAGGGTGGCACCGGGGAGCTGTTTTTT
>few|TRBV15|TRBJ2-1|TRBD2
CATSRAGTSGSLSSYNEQFF
TGTGCCACCAGCAGGGCAGGGACTAGCGGGAGCCTCAGCTCCTACAATGAGCAGTTCTTC
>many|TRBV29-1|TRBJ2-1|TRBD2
CSVGTAGTAYNEQFF
TGCAGCGTGGGCACAGCGGGGACCGCCTACAATGAGCAGTTCTTC
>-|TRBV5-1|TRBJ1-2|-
CASRPGQMANYGYTF
TGCGCCAGCAGGCCCGGACAAATGGCTAACTATGGCTACACCTTC
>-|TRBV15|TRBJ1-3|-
CATSIQGGGNTIYF
TGTGCCACCAGCATTCAGGGAGGTGGAAACACCATATATTTT
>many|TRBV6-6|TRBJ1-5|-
CASSLQVNQPQHF
TGTGCCAGCAGTTTGCAGGTCAATCAGCCCCAGCATTTT
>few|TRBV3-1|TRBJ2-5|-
CASSQTTEETQYF
TGTGCCAGCAGCCAGACTACTGAAGAGACCCAGTACTTC
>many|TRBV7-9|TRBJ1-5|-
CARTICREYSNQPQHF
TGTGCCAGAACGATATGTCGCGAGTATAGCAATCAGCCCCAGCATTTT
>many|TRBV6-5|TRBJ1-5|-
CASSSASNQPQHF
TGTGCCAGCAGTTCGGCTAGCAATCAGCCCCAGCATTTT
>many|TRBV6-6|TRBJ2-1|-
CATSRDGYNEQFF
TGTGCCACCAGTAGGGATGGGTACAATGAGCAGTTCTTC
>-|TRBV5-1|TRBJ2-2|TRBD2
CASRPGTSRFAGELFF
TGCGCCAGCAGACCCGGGACTAGTCGGTTCGCCGGGGAGCTGTTTTTT
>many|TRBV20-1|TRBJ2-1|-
CSASPLTEQFF
TGCAGTGCTAGCCCCCTTACTGAGCAGTTCTTC
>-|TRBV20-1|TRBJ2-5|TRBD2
CSARRGTSGETQYF
TGCAGTGCTAGAAGGGGGACTAGCGGGGAGACCCAGTACTTC
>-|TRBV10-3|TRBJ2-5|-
CAISESKAQETQYF
TGTGCCATCAGTGAGTCGAAGGCCCAAGAGACCCAGTACTTC
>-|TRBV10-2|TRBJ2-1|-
CASSEWSTSNEQFF
TGCGCCAGCAGTGAGTGGTCTACCTCTAATGAGCAGTTCTTC
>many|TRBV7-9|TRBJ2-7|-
CASSLWKPTRSEQYF
TGTGCCAGCAGCTTATGGAAGCCCACTAGGTCCGAGCAGTACTTC
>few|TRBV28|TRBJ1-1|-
CASSLPGLNTEAFF
TGTGCCAGCAGTTTGCCGGGGCTGAACACTGAAGCTTTCTTT
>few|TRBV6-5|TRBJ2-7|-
CASSYSQGSYEQYF
TGTGCCAGCAGTTACTCACAGGGATCCTACGAGCAGTACTTC
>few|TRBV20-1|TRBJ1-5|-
CSARAGSQPQHF
TGCAGTGCGCGGGCAGGGAGCCAGCCCCAGCATTTT
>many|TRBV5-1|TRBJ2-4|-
CASSLNYGLAKNIQYF
TGCGCCAGCAGCTTGAACTACGGACTAGCCAAAAACATTCAGTACTTC
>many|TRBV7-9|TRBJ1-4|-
CASSFRGLSLEKLFF
TGTGCCAGCAGCTTCCGGGGACTTTCCCTCGAAAAACTGTTTTTT
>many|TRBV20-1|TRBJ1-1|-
CSARDGLREAFF
TGCAGTGCTAGAGACGGACTACGCGAAGCTTTCTTT
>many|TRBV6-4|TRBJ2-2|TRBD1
CASSDSTGAAGELFF
TGTGCCAGCAGTGACTCGACAGGGGCAGCCGGGGAGCTGTTTTTT